The 22 T cell receptor beta chains below all came from one sample that was sequenced in a study of preoperative IRX-2 immunotherapy in early breast cancer. This sample's treatment: preoperative locoregional IRX-2 cytokine immunotherapy. The table came from immunoSEQ multiplex PCR; TCRdb's copy has only in-frame clones and leaves some out. The sample has about 98,000 clones; more than 80% are singletons. The sequences come from tumor tissue, collected after IRX-2 immunotherapy. Receptors originate from a human donor with breast cancer.

The chain joins TRBV6-8 to TRBJ2-1; 12 nucleotides match TRBD2. The CDR3 totals 13 residues. The germline V gene has CDR1 MNHGY and CDR2 SAAAGT. Losses at the gene ends were 6 bases for V and 7 bases for J; bases not matched to a gene: 1. The DNA for the CDR3 is TGTGCCAGCAGCGGACTAGCGGGAAATGAGCAGTTCTTC. Translated, it gives CASSGLAGNEQFF.

Worth noting for this clone: X is used for the amino acid whose nucleotide is unread or ambiguous. This chain joins TRBV14 and TRBJ2-1; possible D gene TRBD2, 5 bases. CDR1 SGHDN and CDR2 FVKESK come from the germline V gene. This CDR3 has 16 amino acids. Trimming left V 5 bases short and J 6 bases short, with 20 bases between. CDR3 nucleotides: TGTGCCAGCAGCAACACCCTAGCRGGGCCCCGCAATGAGCAGTTCTTC. This sequence encodes CASSNTLXGPRNEQFF. The CDR3 in full is CASSNTLAGPRNEQFF.

This chain connects TRBV6-8 to TRBJ2-1; 8 positions agree with TRBD2. V gave up 0 bases and J gave up 8 bases; unmatched junction bases: 9. The CDR3 spans 16 residues. CDR1 and CDR2 from the germline V gene are MNHGY and SAAAGT. CDR3 sequence: CASSYSGAGERDEQFF. CDR3 coding DNA: TGTGCCAGCAGTTACTCGGGAGCGGGAGAGAGGGATGAGCAGTTCTTC.

V is TRBV30 and J is TRBJ2-7; 8 nucleotides match TRBD2. CDR3 length: 14 residues. Germline CDR1 is GTSNPN and CDR2 is SVGIG (reference sequence). Trimming removed 1 base from V and 4 bases from J; junction bases left unmatched: 6. The CDR3 region is CAWSAPGGAYEQYF. The CDR3 bases are TGTGCCTGGAGTGCCCCGGGGGGGGCTTACGAGCAGTACTTC.

This clone has only one observation. J is TRBJ1-2 and V is TRBV29-1; D unclear. The length of the CDR3 is 13 residues. Looked up from germline, CDR1 is SQVTM and CDR2 is ANQGSEA. Trimming removed 7 bases from V and 4 bases from J, with 16 bases in between. In DNA, the CDR3 is TGCAGCGCATGGGAAGACCCGGGCTATGGCTACACCTTC. Protein: CSAWEDPGYGYTF.

The rearrangement links TRBV10-2 to TRBJ2-7, with 7 bases aligning to TRBD2. The V and J ends lost 4 bases and 4 bases, in that order; junction bases with no gene match: 1. The CDR3 covers 12 residues. Looked up from germline, CDR1 is WSHSY and CDR2 is SAAADI. The CDR3 protein is CASSVGGYEQYF. DNA for the CDR3: TGCGCCAGCAGTGTGGGAGGGTACGAGCAGTACTTC.

This CDR3 is CASSSLAGGADTQYF. The CDR3 DNA sequence: TGTGCCAGCAGCTCCCTAGCGGGGGGGGCAGATACGCAGTATTTT. The V call is TRBV7-7, the J call TRBJ2-3, with 12 bases matching TRBD2. V trimming: 4 bases; J trimming: 4 bases; junction bases outside the gene matches: 3. The CDR3 is 15 amino acids. In germline, CDR1 is SSHAT, CDR2 FNYEAQ (reference sequence).

This clone appeared once. V gene TRBV11-3 combines with J gene TRBJ1-1, with D unresolved. Germline CDR1 reads SGHNT; CDR2 reads YENEEA. The CDR3 has 15 amino acids. V dropped 2 bases and J dropped 6 bases, with 16 bases sitting between them. For the CDR3, the DNA is TGTGCCAGCAGCTTATTCCCCAAGGGAGCCCCTGAAGCTTTCTTT. The encoded protein is CASSLFPKGAPEAFF.

The chain has TRBV6-8 and TRBJ2-2; TRBD1 matches 8 bases. The CDR3 loop spans 14 amino acids. Per the germline V gene, CDR1 is MNHGY and CDR2 is SAAAGT. Trimming took 10 bases from V and 0 from J; bases not matched to a gene: 4. The CDR3 nucleotides read TGTGCCACCTTGGACAGGGCGAACACCGGGGAGCTGTTTTTT. Its protein is CATLDRANTGELFF.

The chain uses TRBV6-8 and TRBJ1-3; D possibly corresponds to TRBD1 (6 bases). V was clipped by 8 bases and J by 2 bases, with 10 bases between them. Germline lookup yields CDR1 MNHGY and CDR2 SAAAGT. There are 13 residues in the CDR3. DNA of the CDR3: TGTGCCAGCGAAACAGGGACTGGAAACACCATATATTTT. Translation gives CASETGTGNTIYF.

The chain is built from TRBV7-1 and TRBJ2-3; either TRBD1 or TRBD2 may supply D (5 bases each). TRBV7-1 is treated as an ORF (open reading frame) with a function not yet certain. CDR3 length: 14 residues. V was clipped by 4 bases and J by 6 bases, with 14 bases between them. In nucleotides, the CDR3 is TGTGCCAGCAGCTTACGGGACCTGGGGGATACGCAGTATTTT. Translating it yields CASSLRDLGDTQYF.

This chain joins TRBV28 and TRBJ2-7; the D is unclear. Germline-derived CDR1 and CDR2 are MDHEN and SYDVKM. The CDR3 runs to 14 residues. Deletions cut 2 bases from V and 2 bases from J, with 10 bases between. The CDR3 loop is CASSLQDATYEQYF. The DNA of the CDR3 is TGTGCCAGCAGTTTACAGGACGCTACCTACGAGCAGTACTTC.

This clone turned up a few times. The V and J genes are TRBV7-6 and TRBJ1-1, with D maybe TRBD1 (6 bases). The CDR3 is 15 amino acids. V shed 4 bases and J shed 2 bases, with 14 bases lying between them. Germline CDR1 is SGHVS and CDR2 is FNYEAQ. CDR3 in DNA: TGTGCCAGCAGCTATCGGACAGAAAGTAACACTGAAGCTTTCTTT. It specifies CASSYRTESNTEAFF.

The chain recombines TRBV9 with TRBJ2-7; TRBD1 matches at 9 bases. Germline CDR1 reads SGDLS; CDR2 reads YYNGEE. CDR3 length equals 14 residues. Trimming took 5 bases from V and 6 from J; bases not matched to a gene: 9. The DNA of the CDR3 is TGTGCCAGCAGTGTCCAGGGACAGGGTGTCGAGCAGTACTTC. Translating gives CASSVQGQGVEQYF.

The rearrangement uses TRBV6-8 and TRBJ2-5; D ambiguous. The CDR3 extends over 12 amino acids. V was cut by 5 bases and J by 5 bases, with 9 bases left in between. Looked up from germline, CDR1 is MNHGY and CDR2 is SAAAGT. The CDR3 coding sequence is TGTGCCAGCAGTGATCCCAGGGAGACCCAGTACTTC. Translated, it gives CASSDPRETQYF.

The V call is TRBV6-8, the J call TRBJ1-2; D ambiguous. Trimming removed 4 bases from V and 1 base from J, with 10 bases in between. Germline V gene lookup returns CDR1 MNHGY and CDR2 SAAAGT. This CDR3 has 14 amino acids. CDR3 amino acids: CASSLQSRNYGYTF. The CDR3 DNA is TGTGCCAGCAGTTTACAGAGCCGTAACTATGGCTACACCTTC.

The genes are TRBV5-1 and TRBJ1-6; D might be TRBD1 (5 bases). Per the germline V gene, CDR1 is SGHRS and CDR2 is YFSETQ. V shed 0 bases and J shed 5 bases, with 9 bases lying between them. This CDR3 is built from 15 residues. This chain's CDR3 is CASSLAGNHNSPLHF. DNA of the CDR3: TGCGCCAGCAGCTTGGCAGGGAACCATAATTCACCCCTCCACTTT.

This clone has just a few counts. The chain links TRBV28 to TRBJ2-2; D might be TRBD1 or TRBD2, each matching 6 bases. Germline V CDR1 and CDR2: MDHEN, SYDVKM. Trimming took 6 bases from V and 5 from J, leaving 19 bases between them. This CDR3 contains 16 residues. For the CDR3, the DNA is TGTGCCAGCAGCCTGGGGGGCCGAACGAGGACCGGGGAGCTGTTTTTT. This gives the protein CASSLGGRTRTGELFF. Together with reference TRBV28 and TRBJ2-2, the CDR3 gives the full variable domain: DVKVTQSSRYLVKRTGEKVFLECVQDMDHENMFWYRQDPGLGLRLIYFSYDVKMKEKGDIPEGYSVSREKKERFSLILESASTNQTSMYLCASSLGGRTRTGELFFGEGSRLTVL.

This chain connects TRBV28 to TRBJ1-5; D call uncertain. There are 14 residues in the CDR3. The germline V gene has CDR1 MDHEN and CDR2 SYDVKM. Trimming shortened V by 0 bases and J by 4 bases, and 7 bases separated the two germline ends. The DNA for the CDR3 is TGTGCCAGCAGTTTATGGGAAAATAATCAGCCCCAGCATTTT. Translating it yields CASSLWENNQPQHF.

The DNA of the CDR3 is TGTGCCAGCAGTCCCGGCGGGAATCAGCCCCAGCATTTT. This codes for CASSPGGNQPQHF. The chain joins TRBV28 to TRBJ1-5; D is undetermined. The CDR3 sequence is 13 residues long. Germline assignment: CDR1 MDHEN and CDR2 SYDVKM. The V end lost 5 bases, the J end lost 4 bases, and 9 bases lay between the germline ends.

CDR3 sequence (DNA): TGTGCCAGTATACCCTTCCCTCCGGCAGGGACTAACTATGGCTACACCTTC. It codes for CASIPFPPAGTNYGYTF. The chain combines TRBV6-8 with TRBJ1-2; D perhaps matches TRBD1 (5 bases). The CDR3 has 17 amino acids. CDR1 and CDR2 from the germline V gene are MNHGY and SAAAGT. Trimming cost V 9 bases and J 0 bases, with 23 bases left between them.

This chain links TRBV28 with TRBJ1-1; D unresolved. Trimming cost V 5 bases and J 5 bases, with 15 bases left between them. The CDR3 loop spans 14 amino acids. CDR1 MDHEN and CDR2 SYDVKM come from the germline V gene. Written as DNA, the CDR3 is TGTGCCAGCAGTCCCGCGGGGAGTGGTACTGAAGCTTTCTTT. Encoded protein: CASSPAGSGTEAFF.